This TCR beta chain derives from a study of T cell repertoires in cytomegalovirus infection. Study details: Public TCR beta signatures provided an indication of both CMV infection and a matching HLA type. Study-wide points: Ex vivo responses were dominated by HLA-C-restricted CMV-specific TCR beta clonotypes.

TCRdb recomputed calls from the reads with MiXCR, one row per CDR3 protein. Of around 300,000 distinct CDR3 sequences in the sample, about 25% were seen once. V was shortened by 2 bases and J by 5 bases, with 15 bases between the two germline ends. The CDR3 is made up of 14 amino acids. Germline lookup yields CDR1 DFQATT and CDR2 SNEGSKA (reference sequence). On this clonotype: Its specificity is unknown.

This chain connects TRBV20-1 to TRBJ2-5; the D call may be TRBD1 or TRBD2 (5 bases each). The sequencing input was PBMCs. The receptor comes from a human donor in good health (CMV status not recorded). Some clones in this sample may be carry-over from other donors' samples. CDR3 loop: CSARSPGGRETQYF. The CDR3 DNA reads as TGCAGTGCTAGATCACCTGGGGGTAGGGAGACCCAGTACTTC.